The clone carrying this T cell receptor beta chain has at least ten counts. Next came a second PCR, run for roughly 7 to 12 cycles, which used a sample-barcoded 5' primer along with a J-beta primer mix. TCRdb fed the 5' RACE reads into MiXCR, producing one record per CDR3 protein. The data hold 1.5 million to 2 million distinct CDR3 sequences, with 28% observed a single time. The record originates from a study of blood T cells in healthy people across ages. The overall study: In model experiments, template switching was able to capture about one barcoded beta molecule for every two T cells that were present.

Each donor was a healthy Caucasian individual from Russia, aged about 6 to 95. Sample: blood. This TCR came from a woman in her twenties or thirties in good health.

CDR3 DNA sequence: TGCGCCAGCAGCTTGGTCCAGGGAATATCCTATAATTCACCCCTCCACTTT. This gives the protein CASSLVQGISYNSPLHF. The chain uses TRBV5-1 and TRBJ1-6; D possibly corresponds to TRBD1 (5 bases). CDR1 is SGHRS, CDR2 YFSETQ, per germline. V was clipped by 0 bases and J by 1 base, with 11 bases between them. The CDR3 sequence is 17 residues long.